Sequencing of this TCR beta chain was carried out in a study of tumor-infiltrating lymphocytes in primary liver carcinoma. About the study: The yield of productive TCRbeta reads per sample was roughly 3.5 to 7.13 million and was similar across tissue types.

TCR beta cDNA came from about 500 ng total RNA, primed with a constant-region primer. Three nested multiplex PCR rounds of slightly modified ARM-PCR generated TCR beta libraries. TCRdb ran MiXCR on the multiplex PCR reads and lists one entry per CDR3 protein. Of around 190,000 distinct CDR3 sequences listed, 85% are singletons. The approximately 20-31 mg bulk tissue piece was not sorted before simultaneous RNA and DNA extraction. Those sampled were patients whose primary liver carcinoma was treated by surgical resection. A remark on this clonotype: At one end the junction does not follow the germline gene, possibly because of a read error.

This TCR came from a man aged 40-49 years with primary liver carcinoma and hepatitis B virus infection. The sample comprised tumor tissue from primary liver carcinoma.

CDR3 region: CASSQESTQRETQYF. The DNA for the CDR3 is TGTGCCAGCAGCCAGGAGTCCACACAGCGAGAGACCCAGTACTTT. V is TRBV7-9 and J is TRBJ2-5; D ambiguous. Germline lookup yields CDR1 SEHNR and CDR2 FQNEAQ (reference sequence). The CDR3 has 15 residues.